This entry lists 7 T cell receptor beta chains sequenced from one sample in a study of T-cell memory formation after mild COVID-19. TCRdb re-analysed the 5' RACE reads in MiXCR, keeping a single row per CDR3 protein. The table shows a few hundred thousand distinct CDR3 sequences, with approximately 19% occurring only once. Sequencing was done on a sample of PBMCs or a T cell subset sorted from them (not recorded which). Receptors originate from a man aged 18 to 30 who had mild COVID-19 (a few samples of this study predate the infection). Cell type and time point are not known.

This sequence joins TRBV3-1 and TRBJ1-2; TRBD1 aligns across 9 bases. The CDR3 is 15 residues long. Germline CDR1 LGHDT, CDR2 YNNKEL (reference sequence). V was pared by 2 bases and J by 4 bases, with 5 bases of the junction left unmatched. The CDR3 sequence is CASSQTGTGLYGYTF. The CDR3 DNA reads as TGTGCCAGCAGCCAAACCGGGACAGGGCTCTATGGCTACACCTTC.

The rearrangement links TRBV6-1 to TRBJ1-6, with unresolved D. V was trimmed by 2 bases and J by 6 bases, leaving 20 bases between them. The CDR3 has 18 residues. Germline V lookup: CDR1 MNHNS, CDR2 SASEGT. CDR3 nucleotides: TGTGCCAGCAGTGAATCGTGGGCGGTACCGGCGGGTAATTCACCCCTCCACTTT. This sequence encodes CASSESWAVPAGNSPLHF.

The sample holds many counts of this clonotype. The chain couples TRBV4-1 to TRBJ2-4, with TRBD1 identical over 11 bases. Trimming removed 4 bases from V and 8 bases from J; junction bases left unmatched: 7. Per the germline V gene, CDR1 is MGHRA and CDR2 is YSYEKL. The CDR3 extends over 15 amino acids. The CDR3 DNA sequence: TGCGCCAGCAGCCCAGATCGGGACAGGGGGGACATTCAGTACTTC. Translation: CASSPDRDRGDIQYF.

The gene calls are TRBV19 and TRBJ2-1, with a tentative D call TRBD2 (6 bases). CDR3 length: 15 amino acids. The germline CDR1 and CDR2 sequences are LNHDA and SQIVND (reference sequence). Trimming pared 1 base from V and 4 bases from J, leaving 11 bases between. The DNA of the CDR3 is TGTGCCAGTAGTATAGGGGGACTCCCTTACAATGAGCAGTTCTTC. The encoded protein is CASSIGGLPYNEQFF.

This clonotype showed up just a few times. The chain joins TRBV6-2 or TRBV6-3 to TRBJ2-2; no firm D call. Germline-derived CDR1 and CDR2 are MNHEY and SVGEGT. V was pared by 5 bases and J by 6 bases, with 22 bases between. CDR3 length: 17 residues. For the CDR3, the DNA is TGTGCCAGCAGTCCCCCCCTTAGAAGACGTTTCGCCGGGGAGCTGTTTTTT. Amino acids: CASSPPLRRRFAGELFF.

This chain uses TRBV27 with TRBJ2-3, with 8 positions matching TRBD2. The CDR3 totals 18 residues. V was clipped by 5 bases and J by 3 bases; unmatched bases: 16. Germline values: CDR1 MNHEY, CDR2 SMNVEV (reference sequence). CDR3 sequence (DNA): TGTGCCAGCAGTCCGCGACCGGGACTAGAGGGGGGTACAGATACGCAGTATTTT. Encoded protein: CASSPRPGLEGGTDTQYF.

The genes are TRBV20-1 and TRBJ1-5; weak D call: TRBD1 (5 bases). V lost 2 bases, J lost 3 bases, and 20 bases lay in between. The germline V gene encodes CDR1 DFQATT and CDR2 SNEGSKA (reference sequence). The CDR3 spans 17 residues. CDR3 region: CSARPHIPGQNNQPQHF. CDR3 sequence (DNA): TGCAGTGCTAGACCCCACATCCCAGGGCAGAACAATCAGCCCCAGCATTTT.